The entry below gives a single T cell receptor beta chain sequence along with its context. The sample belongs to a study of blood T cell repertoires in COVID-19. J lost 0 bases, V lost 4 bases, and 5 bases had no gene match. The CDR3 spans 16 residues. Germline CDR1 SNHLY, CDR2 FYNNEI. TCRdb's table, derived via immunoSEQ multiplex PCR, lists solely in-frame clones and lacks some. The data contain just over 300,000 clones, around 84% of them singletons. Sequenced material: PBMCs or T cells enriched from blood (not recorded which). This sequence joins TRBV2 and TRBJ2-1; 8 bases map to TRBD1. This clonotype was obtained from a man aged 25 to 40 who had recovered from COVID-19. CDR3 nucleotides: TGTGCCAGCAGTGGACAGGGGCGTAGCTCCTACAATGAGCAGTTCTTC. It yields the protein CASSGQGRSSYNEQFF.